This T cell receptor (beta chain) originates from a study of blood T cells in healthy people across ages. Samples had at least 6 million PBMCs isolated from them. Using a J-beta primer mix together with a sample-barcoded 5' primer, a second PCR was run for roughly 7 to 12 cycles. TCRdb used MiXCR to reprocess the 5' RACE reads, holding one entry per CDR3 protein. The sample yields over 750,000 distinct CDR3 sequences, around 25% seen once. These data also formed part of another study, on T cells of mothers and their children.

The sequencing sample was made of blood. This receptor was taken from a boy younger than 18 in good health.

CDR3 in amino acids: CASSIDPGTSANEQYF. Written as DNA, the CDR3 is TGTGCCAGCAGCATCGACCCCGGGACTAGCGCCAACGAGCAGTACTTC. The chain uses TRBV11-2 and TRBJ2-5, with TRBD2 identical over 10 bases. Gene TRBJ2-7 matches the end of the DNA better, so the J call may be wrong. Germline V CDR1 and CDR2: SGHAT, FQNNGV. The CDR3 runs to 16 residues.